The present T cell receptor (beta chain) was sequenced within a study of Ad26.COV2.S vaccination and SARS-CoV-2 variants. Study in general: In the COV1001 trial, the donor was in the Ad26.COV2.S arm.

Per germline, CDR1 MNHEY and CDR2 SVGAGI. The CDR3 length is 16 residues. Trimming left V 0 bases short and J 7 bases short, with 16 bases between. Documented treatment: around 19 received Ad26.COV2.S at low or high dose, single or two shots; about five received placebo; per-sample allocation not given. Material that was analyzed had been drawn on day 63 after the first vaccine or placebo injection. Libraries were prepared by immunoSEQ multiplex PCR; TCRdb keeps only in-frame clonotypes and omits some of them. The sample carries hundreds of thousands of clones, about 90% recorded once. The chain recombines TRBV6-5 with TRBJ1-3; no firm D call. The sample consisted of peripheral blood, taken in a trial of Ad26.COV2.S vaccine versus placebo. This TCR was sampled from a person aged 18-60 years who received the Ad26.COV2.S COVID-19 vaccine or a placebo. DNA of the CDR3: TGTGCCAGCAGTTACTCGATCTCGGTTTTTGAGAACACCATATATTTT. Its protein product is CASSYSISVFENTIYF.